The clone carrying this T cell receptor (beta chain) was counted once. This record comes from a study of T-cell memory formation after mild COVID-19. V was clipped by 0 bases and J by 3 bases; unmatched bases: 3. CDR1 is MNHEY, CDR2 SVGAGI, per germline. The CDR3 is made up of 15 amino acids. UMIs and sample barcodes were carried by the TCR alpha and TCR beta cDNA libraries that 5'RACE produced using constant-segment primers. TCRdb reanalysed the 5' RACE reads using MiXCR and keeps one entry per CDR3 protein. The table has around 420,000 distinct CDR3 sequences, less than 25% seen once. The sequence derives from an adult woman who had mild COVID-19 (a few samples of this study predate the infection). Cell type and time point are not known. The gene calls are TRBV6-5 and TRBJ2-3, with TRBD2 identical over 7 bases. The sample was PBMCs or a T cell subset sorted from them (not recorded which). The CDR3 sequence: CASSYSLGRTDTQYF. In DNA form, the CDR3 reads TGTGCCAGCAGTTACTCTCTCGGGAGGACAGATACGCAGTATTTT.